One sample yielded the 20 T cell receptor beta chains listed below, sequenced in a study of radiation and T cells in renal cell carcinoma. Treatment specified: 15 Gy SBRT to primary tumor, nephrectomy 4 weeks later. Clones were sequenced by immunoSEQ multiplex PCR, and TCRdb holds only the in-frame ones, with some missing. The table shows around 16,000 clones, with about 64% occurring only once. The sample consisted of tumor tissue, taken from a patient whose treatment included radiotherapy and nephrectomy. Receptors were obtained from a woman in her sixties or seventies with renal cell carcinoma.

The rearrangement links TRBV19 to TRBJ2-5; 8 bases are shared with TRBD2. Looked up from germline, CDR1 is LNHDA and CDR2 is SQIVND (reference sequence). The CDR3 has 13 residues. J gave up 2 bases and V 4 bases, and 0 bases lay outside the gene matches. In nucleotides, the CDR3 is TGTGCCAGTAGTACTAGCGGGCAAGAGACCCAGTACTTC. Translated, it gives CASSTSGQETQYF.

The chain joins TRBV10-2 to TRBJ1-5; D might be TRBD1 (5 bases). Per germline, CDR1 WSHSY and CDR2 SAAADI. This CDR3 has 13 amino acids. With 10 bases removed from V and 7 bases from J, the gap between germline ends came to 17 bases. The CDR3 is CATRGGVQQPQHF. In DNA form, the CDR3 reads TGCGCCACTCGGGGGGGGGTTCAACAGCCCCAGCATTTT.

Relative to its sample, this clone is medium-sized. This rearrangement joins TRBV2 to TRBJ2-7; 9 nucleotides agree with TRBD1. The CDR3 spans 13 residues. CDR1 and CDR2 (germline): SNHLY, FYNNEI. Trimming at V came to 6 bases and at J to 4 bases, leaving 4 bases not matched to a gene. In DNA form, the CDR3 reads TGTGCCAGCAGGCGGACAGGGGAGTACGAGCAGTACTTC. It specifies CASRRTGEYEQYF.

This clone has a handful of counts. The V gene is TRBV7-2, the J gene TRBJ2-7; either TRBD1 or TRBD2 may supply D (5 bases each). Trimming stripped 7 bases from V and 4 bases from J, with 14 bases between. CDR3 length equals 13 residues. Germline V CDR1 and CDR2: SGHTA, FQGNSA. The CDR3 DNA is TGTGCCAGCACCCCGGGGACCACATACGAGCAGTACTTC. Amino acids: CASTPGTTYEQYF.

This clone is medium-sized in the sample. The chain carries TRBV13 and TRBJ2-7; the D is unclear. The germline V gene has CDR1 PRHDT and CDR2 FYEKMQ (reference sequence). The CDR3 extends over 11 amino acids. The V gene lost 1 base and the J gene lost 5 bases, with 3 bases spanning the gap. DNA for the CDR3: TGTGCCAGCAGCTTAGTCCACGAGCAGTACTTC. Amino acids: CASSLVHEQYF. Drawing the rest from reference TRBV13 and TRBJ2-7, the complete variable domain is AAGVIQSPRHLIKEKRETATLKCYPIPRHDTVYWYQQGPGQDPQFLISFYEKMQSDKGSIPDRFSAQQFSDYHSELNMSSLELGDSALYFCASSLVHEQYFGPGTRLTVT.

This rearrangement joins TRBV4-1 to TRBJ1-1; TRBD1 agrees at 7 bases. Germline trimming cut 4 bases from V and 1 base from J; bases unmatched to any gene: 3. Germline V gives CDR1 MGHRA, CDR2 YSYEKL. This CDR3 region has 14 residues. CDR3 nucleotides: TGCGCCAGCAGCCGACAGGGACCGAACACTGAAGCTTTCTTT. This sequence encodes CASSRQGPNTEAFF.

Only one count was recorded for this clone. The chain combines TRBV7-5 with TRBJ2-3; TRBD1, as called in the table, went unchecked against the DNA. TRBV7-5 is termed a pseudogene. The CDR3 consists of 16 residues. The chain's CDR3 is CARSYRFEIITDTQYF. The CDR3 DNA follows: TGTGCCAGAAGCTACAGGTTCGAGATAATCACAGATACGCAGTATTTT.

CDR3 sequence: CAWSRQGALYQPQHF. As DNA, the CDR3 is TGTGCCTGGAGTAGGCAAGGGGCCCTATATCAGCCCCAGCATTTT. The chain uses TRBV30 and TRBJ1-5; the D gene is possibly TRBD1 (5 bases). Trimming took 2 bases from V and 5 from J, leaving 16 bases between them. The germline V gene has CDR1 GTSNPN and CDR2 SVGIG (reference sequence). The CDR3 has 15 residues.

The chain carries TRBV6-1 and TRBJ2-7; no clear D. The CDR3 is 11 amino acids. The germline V and J ends were trimmed by 2 bases and 5 bases, with 4 bases remaining between them. Per the germline V gene, CDR1 is MNHNS and CDR2 is SASEGT. The CDR3 DNA reads as TGTGCCAGCAGTGAACAGAACGAGCAGTACTTC. It specifies CASSEQNEQYF.

This sequence joins TRBV29-1 and TRBJ2-1; possibly TRBD1 or TRBD2 for D (5 bases each). With 6 bases removed from V and 8 bases from J, the gap between germline ends came to 11 bases. Per the germline V gene, CDR1 is SQVTM and CDR2 is ANQGSEA. The CDR3 spans 11 residues. CDR3 sequence reads: CSVGTPDEQFF. In DNA form, the CDR3 reads TGCAGCGTCGGGACGCCCGATGAGCAGTTCTTC.

The chain employs TRBV5-4 and TRBJ1-6; D may be TRBD1 (5 bases). V was cut by 7 bases and J by 10 bases, with 24 bases left in between. Germline loops: CDR1 SGHNT, CDR2 YYREEE (reference sequence). The CDR3 runs 16 residues. CDR3 sequence reads: CASSGGKSDLGSPLHF. In DNA form, the CDR3 reads TGTGCCAGCTCCGGGGGGAAGTCGGACCTTGGATCACCCCTCCACTTT.

As for this clone: At one boundary the junction diverges from the germline segment, which might be a read error. J is TRBJ2-5 and V is TRBV7-8; D is uncertain. The CDR3 is made up of 11 amino acids. In germline, CDR1 is SGHVS, CDR2 FQNEAQ. The CDR3 sequence: CSRTAQETQYF. CDR3 sequence (DNA): TGTTCCAGGACGGCCCAAGAGACCCAGTACTTC. Looking up the rest from reference TRBV7-8 and TRBJ2-5 gives the full variable domain: GAGVSQSPRYKVAKRGQDVALRCDPISGHVSLFWYQQALGQGPEFLTYFQNEAQLDKSGLPSDRFFAERPEGSVSTLKIQRTQQEDSAVYLCSRTAQETQYFGPGTRLLVL.

The chain couples TRBV6-1 to TRBJ2-6, with D uncertain. The V end lost 5 bases, the J end lost 0 bases, and 2 bases lay between the germline ends. Germline loops: CDR1 MNHNS, CDR2 SASEGT. The CDR3 contains 13 residues. CDR3 in DNA: TGTGCCAGCAGTAACTCTGGGGCCAACGTCCTGACTTTC. This encodes CASSNSGANVLTF.

V gene TRBV5-1 combines with J gene TRBJ2-1; D may be TRBD1 (6 bases). This CDR3 has 15 residues. The V and J ends lost 0 bases and 5 bases respectively, with 12 bases between them. The germline V gene encodes CDR1 SGHRS and CDR2 YFSETQ. For the CDR3, the DNA is TGCGCCAGCAGCTTGGCCGGACAGCAGAACAATGAGCAGTTCTTC. This codes for CASSLAGQQNNEQFF.

With respect to this clone: Germline and junction disagree at one end, which may indicate a read error. DNA for the CDR3: TGTGCCAGCAGCGAAGATACGCAGTATTTT. As protein: CASSEDTQYF. The rearrangement joins TRBV2 to TRBJ2-3, with D uncertain. The CDR3 sequence is 10 residues long. CDR1 and CDR2 from the germline V gene are SNHLY and FYNNEI.

The chain couples TRBV7-6 to TRBJ2-3; 9 bases are a match to TRBD2. This CDR3 has 16 residues. After removal of 2 bases from V and 0 bases from J, the junction contained 3 bases not matched to a gene. The V gene's germline CDR1 is SGHVS and CDR2 FNYEAQ. This CDR3 reads CASSLFSGGSTDTQYF. The CDR3 nucleotides are TGTGCCAGCAGCTTATTTAGCGGGGGAAGCACAGATACGCAGTATTTT. Combining the CDR3 with reference TRBV7-6 and TRBJ2-3 gives the whole variable domain GAGVSQSPRYKVTKRGQDVALRCDPISGHVSLYWYRQALGQGPEFLTYFNYEAQQDKSGLPNDRFSAERPEGSISTLTIQRTEQRDSAMYRCASSLFSGGSTDTQYFGPGTRLTVL.

The gene calls are TRBV5-4 and TRBJ1-1; TRBD1 might be the D (6 bases). V dropped 3 bases and J dropped 1 base, with 13 bases sitting between them. The germline gives CDR1 SGHNT, CDR2 YYREEE (reference sequence). The CDR3 contains 15 residues. Written as DNA, the CDR3 is TGTGCCAGCAGCTCCCCGACAGGAGGGAACACTGAAGCTTTCTTT. Its protein is CASSSPTGGNTEAFF.

This clone has just a few counts. This chain connects TRBV2 to TRBJ2-7; tentative D call: TRBD2 (6 bases). Germline CDR1 is SNHLY and CDR2 is FYNNEI. Between the trimmed V and J ends, which lost 7 bases and 4 bases, there was a span of 11 bases. The CDR3 covers 12 residues. This CDR3 is CASKPSVYEQYF. In DNA, the CDR3 is TGTGCCAGCAAGCCTAGCGTGTACGAGCAGTACTTC.

The V gene is TRBV9, the J gene TRBJ2-7; 8 nucleotides match TRBD2. Germline V gene data show CDR1 as SGDLS and CDR2 as YYNGEE. CDR3 length: 16 amino acids. Trimming at V came to 1 base and at J to 2 bases, leaving 8 bases not matched to a gene. The chain's CDR3 is CASSVTAGVRTYEQYF. The CDR3 DNA is TGTGCCAGCAGCGTAACAGCGGGAGTTCGGACCTACGAGCAGTACTTC.

This clone occurred a few times. The rearrangement uses TRBV19 and TRBJ2-1; 12 positions match TRBD2. With V trimmed by 3 bases and J by 8 bases, 8 bases remained unmatched. The CDR3 is 16 amino acids. CDR1 is LNHDA, CDR2 SQIVND, per germline (reference sequence). The CDR3 here is CASSIPTSGGPHEQFF. As DNA, the CDR3 is TGTGCCAGTAGTATCCCCACTAGCGGGGGGCCCCATGAGCAGTTCTTC.